This T cell receptor (beta chain) was sequenced during a study of cytomegalovirus exposure and HLA in healthy donors. Researchers ran the PCR with 60 Vbeta and 13 Jbeta primers. The data were produced by immunoSEQ multiplex PCR, yet TCRdb's version contains in-frame clones alone and is incomplete. This sample has tens of thousands of clones, with 70% to 85% found just once. Concerning this clone: As yet, its antigen is unknown.

Study-wide findings and caveats: Rare sequences made up most TCRs, while some public TCRs were found in many donors.

This TCR was recovered from a man younger than 45 in good health and CMV-seronegative. Specimen: PBMCs.

The chain's CDR3 is CASSLQGNGYTF. In DNA form, the CDR3 reads TGTGCCAGCAGCTTACAGGGGAACGGCTACACCTTC. The V call is TRBV11-2, the J call TRBJ1-2; the D gene is possibly TRBD1 (6 bases). This CDR3 has 12 amino acids. V lost 2 bases to trimming and J lost 8 bases, with 9 bases between them. The germline gives CDR1 SGHAT, CDR2 FQNNGV. Complete variable domain (other parts from reference TRBV11-2 and TRBJ1-2): EAGVAQSPRYKIIEKRQSVAFWCNPISGHATLYWYQQILGQGPKLLIQFQNNGVVDDSQLPKDRFSAERLKGVDSTLKIQPAKLEDSAVYLCASSLQGNGYTFGSGTRLTVV.